The T cell receptor (beta chain) under discussion was sequenced for a study of blood T cells in healthy people across ages. Overall study results and limits: A roughly linear age-dependent decrease characterized TCR beta diversity per million T cells.

V shed 2 bases and J 7 bases; nucleotides not matched to a gene: 6. Looked up from germline, CDR1 is LGHNA and CDR2 is YSLEER. CDR3 length: 16 residues. On this clonotype: The antigen is not known.

The second PCR ran roughly 7 to 12 cycles with a sample-barcoded 5' primer and J-beta primers. Paired-end reads containing CDR3 totaled no fewer than 2.5 million for each sample. TCRdb ran MiXCR on the 5' RACE reads and lists one entry per CDR3 protein. The sample lists 1.5 million to 2 million distinct CDR3 sequences, approximately 50% occurring once. Isolated per sample were at least 6 million PBMCs. Samples each yielded at least 5.5 micrograms of total RNA. The origin of this receptor is a middle-aged woman in good health. The chain employs TRBV4-3 and TRBJ1-6; 9 nucleotides line up with TRBD1. The material sequenced was blood. The CDR3 sequence: CASSQLQGALNSPLHF. CDR3 coding DNA: TGCGCCAGCAGCCAACTACAGGGGGCTCTGAATTCACCCCTCCACTTT.